The 21 T cell receptor beta chains listed next were all sequenced from one sample in a study of shared clonotypes between healthy human individuals (TCRdb year 2020). The library was built by means of the immunoSEQ multiplex PCR assay. Sourced from immuneACCESS, this table was stored by TCRdb with only in-frame sequences that have V and J called. A share of the clones is absent; for the studies checked, an unresolved V gene accounts for under half, and the remainder has no known explanation. In this sample the table shows about 980,000 clones, over 60% of which occur a single time. The top ten hold roughly 1.5% of the sample. Input material: memory CD4+ T cells sorted from blood. The cell subset or site tag for this specimen amounts to: CD45RA-negative fraction. These receptors were collected from a man aged 18-30 years in good health.

The chain uses TRBV7-3 and TRBJ1-2; 8 nucleotides align to TRBD1. This CDR3 region has 14 residues. After removal of 5 bases from V and 4 bases from J, the junction contained 6 bases not matched to a gene. The V gene's germline CDR1 is SGHTA and CDR2 FQGTGA. The CDR3 is CASSQGAGSYGYTF. The CDR3 bases are TGTGCCAGCAGCCAGGGGGCAGGGTCCTATGGCTACACCTTC.

J is TRBJ1-6 and V is TRBV25-1; 7 nucleotides agree with TRBD1. The CDR3 extends over 14 amino acids. Trimming took 6 bases from V and 10 from J; bases not matched to a gene: 9. Looked up from germline, CDR1 is MGHDK and CDR2 is SYGVNS. In DNA form, the CDR3 reads TGTGCCAGCAGGGACACAGGGGAAGGATCACCCCTCCACTTT. This codes for CASRDTGEGSPLHF. Full variable domain (remainder filled in from reference TRBV25-1 and TRBJ1-6): EADIYQTPRYLVIGTGKKITLECSQTMGHDKMYWYQQDPGMELHLIHYSYGVNSTEKGDLSSESTVSRIRTEHFPLTLESARPSHTSQYLCASRDTGEGSPLHFGNGTRLTVT.

The chain employs TRBV19 and TRBJ1-1, with a possible D match to TRBD1 (6 bases). The V end was cut by 8 bases, the J end by 0 bases, with 13 bases between. Germline CDR1 reads LNHDA; CDR2 reads SQIVND (reference sequence). CDR3 length equals 14 residues. As DNA, the CDR3 is TGTGCCAGTTCCGGACAGACCATGAACACTGAAGCTTTCTTT. Its protein is CASSGQTMNTEAFF.

Remarks on this clone: Other DNA sequences within the sample encode an identical CDR3. The gene calls are TRBV5-1 and TRBJ2-1; TRBD2 is a possible D gene (7 bases). This CDR3 spans 15 amino acids. CDR1 and CDR2 (germline): SGHRS, YFSETQ. The ends were cut back, 1 base at V and 2 bases at J, with 10 bases in the middle. The DNA for the CDR3 is TGCGCCAGCAGCTTGTCGGGGGGCCCCTACAATGAGCAGTTCTTC. Encoded protein: CASSLSGGPYNEQFF.

The chain employs TRBV6-4 and TRBJ2-7; no firm D call. The CDR3 loop spans 15 amino acids. Trimming took off 5 bases at V and 0 bases at J, with 14 bases between the two ends. Germline V lookup: CDR1 MRHNA, CDR2 SNTAGT. The chain's CDR3 is CASSFGSSLSYEQYF. The DNA of the CDR3 is TGTGCCAGCAGTTTCGGGTCATCGCTCTCCTACGAGCAGTACTTC.

The rearrangement links TRBV7-9 to TRBJ2-1; 11 bases align to TRBD2. The CDR3 is 15 amino acids. Germline-derived CDR1 and CDR2 are SEHNR and FQNEAQ (reference sequence). J lost 9 bases, V lost 2 bases, and 6 bases had no gene match. CDR3 nucleotides: TGTGCCAGCAGCTTAACTAGCGGGGGCCCCCGTGAGCAGTTCTTC. Its protein product is CASSLTSGGPREQFF.

The chain has TRBV5-6 and TRBJ2-5; 14 bases agree with TRBD2. The CDR3 contains 14 residues. The germline V gene has CDR1 SGHDT and CDR2 YYEEEE. V was clipped by 9 bases and J by 5 bases; unmatched bases: 6. CDR3 protein: CATLTSGGAETQYF. The CDR3 DNA reads as TGTGCCACCCTGACTAGCGGGGGGGCGGAGACCCAGTACTTC.

This sequence joins TRBV4-1 and TRBJ1-4; D might be TRBD1 (5 bases). The CDR3 covers 15 residues. CDR1 is MGHRA, CDR2 YSYEKL, per germline. Trimming pared 1 base from V and 7 bases from J, leaving 13 bases between. The CDR3 coding sequence is TGCGCCAGCAGCCAAGTTGGGACGCCCTTTGAAAAACTGTTTTTT. Its translation: CASSQVGTPFEKLFF.

This chain links TRBV7-2 with TRBJ2-7; 9 positions match TRBD2. There are 16 residues in the CDR3. Germline loops: CDR1 SGHTA, CDR2 FQGNSA. The trim removed 3 bases at V and 1 base at J, leaving 7 bases unmatched. The CDR3 loop reads CASSLRLAANSYEQYF. The CDR3 region has the DNA TGTGCCAGCAGCTTGAGACTAGCGGCGAATTCCTACGAGCAGTACTTC.

This clone appeared a few times. Different DNA sequences within this sample yield the same CDR3. This chain links TRBV5-4 with TRBJ2-5, with D perhaps matching TRBD2 (6 bases). This CDR3 is 15 amino acids long. V was trimmed by 0 bases and J by 2 bases, leaving 11 bases between them. CDR1 is SGHNT, CDR2 YYREEE, per germline (reference sequence). The CDR3 loop is CASSLDGRVQETQYF. In DNA form, the CDR3 reads TGTGCCAGCAGCTTGGACGGGAGAGTACAAGAGACCCAGTACTTC.

V is TRBV6-1 and J is TRBJ2-7, with TRBD2 matching over 13 bases. CDR1 and CDR2 from the germline V gene are MNHNS and SASEGT. V was clipped by 7 bases and J by 4 bases; unmatched bases: 4. The CDR3 contains 14 residues. CDR3 sequence: CASTRTSGSYEQYF. In nucleotides, the CDR3 is TGTGCCAGCACAAGGACTAGCGGGAGTTACGAGCAGTACTTC.

A few counts support this clone. The chain employs TRBV7-2 and TRBJ1-2, with D unresolved. Germline CDR1 and CDR2: SGHTA and FQGNSA. Trimming removed 1 base from V and 4 bases from J, with 13 bases in between. This CDR3 is 15 amino acids long. The CDR3 bases are TGTGCCAGCAGCTTAGTTGGTTCAGGAGCCTATGGCTACACCTTC. Translation gives CASSLVGSGAYGYTF.

The chain employs TRBV10-2 and TRBJ2-5; 11 positions agree with TRBD2. The DNA end is more similar to TRBJ2-7, so the J call may be wrong. The CDR3 runs to 15 residues. Germline CDR1 and CDR2: WSHSY and SAAADI. CDR3 residues: CASSGTSGSLYEQYF. For the CDR3, the DNA is TGCGCCAGCAGTGGTACTAGCGGGAGCCTTTACGAGCAGTACTTC.

CDR3 nucleotide sequence: TGTGCCAGCAGTCTCGCCGGTTCTAACTCCTACAATGAGCAGTTCTTC. It encodes CASSLAGSNSYNEQFF. This chain uses TRBV25-1 with TRBJ2-1, with no clear D. The germline V and J ends were trimmed by 5 bases and 0 bases, with 14 bases remaining between them. The germline V gene encodes CDR1 MGHDK and CDR2 SYGVNS. This CDR3 spans 16 amino acids.

The rearrangement uses TRBV28 and TRBJ1-2, with a tentative D call TRBD1 (5 bases). Germline CDR1 is MDHEN and CDR2 is SYDVKM. CDR3 length equals 13 residues. The V and J ends lost 6 bases and 6 bases respectively, with 14 bases between them. The CDR3 region is CASSQKFRDGYTF. For the CDR3, the DNA is TGTGCCAGCAGCCAGAAGTTCAGGGATGGCTACACCTTC.

A remark on this clone: At the DNA level, this CDR3 is encoded by other sequences in the same sample as well. The gene calls are TRBV19 and TRBJ2-2, with 12 bases matching TRBD2. V was pared by 7 bases and J by 5 bases, with 5 bases of the junction left unmatched. This CDR3 has 15 amino acids. Germline-derived CDR1 and CDR2 are LNHDA and SQIVND (reference sequence). The CDR3 nucleotides read TGTGCCAGTATCTCGGGACTAGCGGGTACCGGGGAGCTGTTTTTT. Translated: CASISGLAGTGELFF.

This clone has only a few counts. The gene calls are TRBV30 and TRBJ2-7; TRBD1 aligns across 8 bases. The CDR3 spans 15 residues. V shed 0 bases, J shed 3 bases, and the junction held 7 bases outside the gene matches. The V gene's germline CDR1 is GTSNPN and CDR2 SVGIG (reference sequence). In DNA form, the CDR3 reads TGTGCCTGGAGTGTAGGAGGTACAGGGGGCTACGAGCAGTACTTC. It yields the protein CAWSVGGTGGYEQYF.

The V call is TRBV7-2, the J call TRBJ2-2; D uncertain. The V end was cut by 1 base, the J end by 4 bases, with 4 bases between. Germline loops: CDR1 SGHTA, CDR2 FQGNSA. CDR3 size: 13 residues. The CDR3 here is CASSLGGTGELFF. CDR3 nucleotides: TGTGCCAGCAGCTTAGGGGGCACCGGGGAGCTGTTTTTT.

This clone has more than one count but fewer than ten. This rearrangement joins TRBV7-2 to TRBJ2-7; D gene uncertain. V gave up 5 bases and J gave up 4 bases, with 15 bases separating them. The CDR3 contains 14 residues. CDR1 is SGHTA and CDR2 is FQGNSA in the germline V gene. The CDR3 nucleotides are TGTGCCAGCAGCCCCGCAGGTCAACCGTACGAGCAGTACTTC. Encoded protein: CASSPAGQPYEQYF.

This clone was counted a few times. Other DNA sequences within the sample encode an identical CDR3. The chain carries TRBV5-1 and TRBJ2-5; D uncertain. Germline V lookup: CDR1 SGHRS, CDR2 YFSETQ. The CDR3 loop spans 13 amino acids. The V and J ends lost 4 bases and 1 base respectively, with 8 bases between them. The CDR3 reads CASSPRVQETQYF. The CDR3 DNA reads TGCGCCAGCAGCCCAAGGGTCCAAGAGACCCAGTACTTC.

The rearrangement links TRBV7-2 to TRBJ2-1; D might be TRBD2 (5 bases). CDR1 and CDR2 from the germline V gene are SGHTA and FQGNSA. The CDR3 contains 15 residues. V was trimmed by 5 bases and J by 9 bases, leaving 20 bases between them. Here the CDR3 DNA reads TGTGCCAGCAGCCGAGGCCTGAGCGGAGTTAGTGAGCAGTTCTTC. This encodes CASSRGLSGVSEQFF.